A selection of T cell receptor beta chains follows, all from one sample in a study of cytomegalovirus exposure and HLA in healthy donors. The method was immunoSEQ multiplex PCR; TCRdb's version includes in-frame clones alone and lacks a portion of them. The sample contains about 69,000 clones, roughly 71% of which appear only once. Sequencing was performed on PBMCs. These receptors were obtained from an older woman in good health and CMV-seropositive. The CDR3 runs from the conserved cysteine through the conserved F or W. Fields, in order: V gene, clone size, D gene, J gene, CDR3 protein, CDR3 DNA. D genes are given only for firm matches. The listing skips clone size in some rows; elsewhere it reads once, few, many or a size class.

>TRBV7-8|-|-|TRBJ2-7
CASSLALVAYEQYF
TGTGCCAGCAGCTTAGCCCTGGTAGCTTACGAGCAGTACTTC
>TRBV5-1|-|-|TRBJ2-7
CASSLQDEQYF
TGCGCCAGCAGTTTACAGGATGAGCAGTACTTC
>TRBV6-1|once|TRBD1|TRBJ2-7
CASSLSPGGYGQYF
TGTGCCAGCAGTCTCTCCCCAGGGGGTTACGGGCAGTACTTC
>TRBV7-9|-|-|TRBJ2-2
CASSRGRVPNTGELFF
TGTGCCAGCAGCCGAGGGCGGGTACCGAACACCGGGGAGCTGTTTTTT
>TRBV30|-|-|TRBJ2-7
CAWTWGLSYEQYF
TGTGCCTGGACGTGGGGGCTGTCCTACGAGCAGTACTTC
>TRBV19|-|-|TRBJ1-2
CASSVPGTTPRGYTF
TGTGCCAGTAGTGTACCGGGGACAACACCGCGTGGCTACACCTTC
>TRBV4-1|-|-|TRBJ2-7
CASSPPGQTGEQYF
TGCGCCAGCAGCCCCCCCGGACAGACGGGCGAGCAGTACTTC
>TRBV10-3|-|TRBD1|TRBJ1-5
CAISPGTGDQPQHF
TGTGCCATCAGCCCCGGGACAGGCGATCAGCCCCAGCATTTT
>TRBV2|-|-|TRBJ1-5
CASSKGDQPQHF
TGTGCCAGCAGCAAGGGGGACCAGCCCCAGCATTTT
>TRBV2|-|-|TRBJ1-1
CASSVGSKAFF
TGTGCCAGCAGTGTGGGGAGTAAAGCTTTCTTT
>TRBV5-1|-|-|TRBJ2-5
CASSLGGAQETQYF
TGCGCCAGCAGCCTGGGGGGAGCACAAGAGACCCAGTACTTC
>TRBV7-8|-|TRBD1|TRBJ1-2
CASSLVGQGLGNYGYTF
TGTGCCAGCAGCTTAGTGGGACAGGGATTAGGGAACTATGGCTACACCTTC
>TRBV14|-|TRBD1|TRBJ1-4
CASSQDRGQEKRKLFF
TGTGCCAGCAGCCAAGATAGGGGACAGGAGAAAAGGAAACTGTTTTTT
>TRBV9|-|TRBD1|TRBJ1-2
CASSVSRTGVGGYTF
TGTGCCAGCAGCGTAAGCAGGACAGGGGTTGGAGGCTACACCTTC
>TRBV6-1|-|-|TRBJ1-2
CTAGPDEGIGGYTF
TGTACTGCAGGGCCAGACGAAGGTATTGGAGGCTACACCTTC
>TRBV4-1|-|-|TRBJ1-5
CASSLSLTINQPQHF
TGCGCCAGCAGCCTATCCTTAACAATCAATCAGCCCCAGCATTTT
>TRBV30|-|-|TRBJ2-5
CASHRASSQETQYF
TGTGCCTCCCATCGGGCTAGCAGCCAAGAGACCCAGTACTTC
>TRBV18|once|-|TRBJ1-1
CASSPSAQTNTEAFF
TGTGCCAGCTCACCTAGCGCCCAAACGAACACTGAAGCTTTCTTT
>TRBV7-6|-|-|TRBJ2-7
CASSLTGDSEQYF
TGTGCCAGCAGCTTGACAGGTGATAGCGAGCAGTACTTC
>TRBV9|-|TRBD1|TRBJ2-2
CASSATGTGELFF
TGTGCCAGCAGCGCGACAGGGACCGGGGAGCTGTTTTTT
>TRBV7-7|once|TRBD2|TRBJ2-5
CASSLSGVQETQYF
TGTGCTAGCAGCTTAAGCGGGGTCCAAGAGACCCAGTACTTC
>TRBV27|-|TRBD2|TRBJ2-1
CASSLGLAGDEQFF
TGTGCCAGCAGTCTCGGACTAGCGGGGGATGAGCAGTTCTTC